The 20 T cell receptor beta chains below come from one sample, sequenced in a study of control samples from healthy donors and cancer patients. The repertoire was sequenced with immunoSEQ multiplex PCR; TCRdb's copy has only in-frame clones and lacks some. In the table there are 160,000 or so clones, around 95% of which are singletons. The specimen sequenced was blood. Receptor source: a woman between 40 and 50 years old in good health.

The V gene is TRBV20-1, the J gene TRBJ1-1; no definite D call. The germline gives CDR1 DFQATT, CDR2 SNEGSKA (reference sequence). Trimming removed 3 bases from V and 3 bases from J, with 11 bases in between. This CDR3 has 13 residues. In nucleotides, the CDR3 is TGCAGTGCTAGTTCCGGGTTGGACACTGAAGCTTTCTTT. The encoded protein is CSASSGLDTEAFF.

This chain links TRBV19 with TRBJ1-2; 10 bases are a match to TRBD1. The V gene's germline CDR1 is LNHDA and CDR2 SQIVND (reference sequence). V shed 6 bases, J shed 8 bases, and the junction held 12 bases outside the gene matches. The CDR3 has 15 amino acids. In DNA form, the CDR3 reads TGTGCCAGTAGGATGGCCGGGACAGGGGTTGTCGGCTACACCTTC. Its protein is CASRMAGTGVVGYTF.

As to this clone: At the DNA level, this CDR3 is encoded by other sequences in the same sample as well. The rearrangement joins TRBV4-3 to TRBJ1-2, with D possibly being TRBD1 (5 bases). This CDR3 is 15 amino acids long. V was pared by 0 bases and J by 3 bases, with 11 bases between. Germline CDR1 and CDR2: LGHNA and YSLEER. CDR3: CASSQETGSDYGYTF. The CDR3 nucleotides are TGCGCCAGCAGCCAAGAAACAGGATCGGACTATGGCTACACCTTC.

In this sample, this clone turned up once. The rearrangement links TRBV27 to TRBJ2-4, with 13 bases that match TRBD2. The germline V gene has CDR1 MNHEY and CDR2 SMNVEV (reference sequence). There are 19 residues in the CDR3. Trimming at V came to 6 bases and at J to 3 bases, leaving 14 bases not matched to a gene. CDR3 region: CASRPTSGGAERVKNIQYF. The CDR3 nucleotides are TGTGCCAGCAGACCCACTAGCGGGGGGGCAGAGAGGGTCAAAAACATTCAGTACTTC.

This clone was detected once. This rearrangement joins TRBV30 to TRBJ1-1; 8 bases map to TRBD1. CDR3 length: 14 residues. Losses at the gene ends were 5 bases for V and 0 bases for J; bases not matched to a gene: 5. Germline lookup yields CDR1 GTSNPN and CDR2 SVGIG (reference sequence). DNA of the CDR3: TGTGCCTGGGGGACAGGCTTGGTGAACACTGAAGCTTTCTTT. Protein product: CAWGTGLVNTEAFF.

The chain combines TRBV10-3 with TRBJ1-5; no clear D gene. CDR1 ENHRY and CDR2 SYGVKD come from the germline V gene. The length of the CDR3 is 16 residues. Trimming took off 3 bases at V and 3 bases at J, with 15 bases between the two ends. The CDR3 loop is CAISDGFSGYNQPQHF. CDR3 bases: TGTGCCATCAGTGATGGGTTTTCAGGCTACAATCAGCCCCAGCATTTT.

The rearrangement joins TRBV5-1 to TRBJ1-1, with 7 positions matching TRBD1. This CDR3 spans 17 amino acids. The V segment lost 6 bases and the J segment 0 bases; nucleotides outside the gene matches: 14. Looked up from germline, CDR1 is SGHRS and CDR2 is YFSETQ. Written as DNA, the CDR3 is TGCGCCAGCATCCCCCCCCTCGGGGACAGAGTGAACACTGAAGCTTTCTTT. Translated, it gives CASIPPLGDRVNTEAFF. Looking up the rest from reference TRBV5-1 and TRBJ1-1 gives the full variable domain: KAGVTQTPRYLIKTRGQQVTLSCSPISGHRSVSWYQQTPGQGLQFLFEYFSETQRNKGNFPGRFSGRQFSNSRSEMNVSTLELGDSALYLCASIPPLGDRVNTEAFFGQGTRLTVV.

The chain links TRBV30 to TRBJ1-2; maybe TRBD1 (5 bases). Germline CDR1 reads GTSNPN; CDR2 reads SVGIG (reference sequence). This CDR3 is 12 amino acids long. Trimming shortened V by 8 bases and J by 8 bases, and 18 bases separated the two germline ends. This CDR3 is CAGDWGWKGYTF. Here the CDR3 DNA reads TGTGCCGGGGACTGGGGATGGAAAGGCTACACCTTC. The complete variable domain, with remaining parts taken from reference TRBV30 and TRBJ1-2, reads SQTIHQWPATLVQPVGSPLSLECTVEGTSNPNLYWYRQAAGRGLQLLFYSVGIGQISSEVPQNLSASRPQDRQFILSSKKLLLSDSGFYLCAGDWGWKGYTFGSGTRLTVV.

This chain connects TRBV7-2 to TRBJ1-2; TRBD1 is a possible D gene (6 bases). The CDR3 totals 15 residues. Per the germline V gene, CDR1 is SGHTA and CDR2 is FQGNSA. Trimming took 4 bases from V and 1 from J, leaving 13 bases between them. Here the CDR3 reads CASSSDRPLNYGYTF. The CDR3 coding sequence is TGTGCCAGCAGCTCAGACAGGCCCCTTAACTATGGCTACACCTTC.

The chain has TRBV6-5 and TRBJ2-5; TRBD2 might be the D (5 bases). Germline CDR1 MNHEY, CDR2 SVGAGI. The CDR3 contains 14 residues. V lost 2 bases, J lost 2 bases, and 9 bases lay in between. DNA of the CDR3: TGTGCCAGCAGTTACGCCGGAGGACAAGAGACCCAGTACTTC. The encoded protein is CASSYAGGQETQYF.

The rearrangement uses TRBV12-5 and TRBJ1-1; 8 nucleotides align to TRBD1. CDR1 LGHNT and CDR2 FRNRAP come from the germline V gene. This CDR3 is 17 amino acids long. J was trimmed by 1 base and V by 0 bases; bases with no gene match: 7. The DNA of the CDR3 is TGTGCTAGTGGTTTGGTTCTTTGGACAGGGAGGAACACTGAAGCTTTCTTT. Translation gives CASGLVLWTGRNTEAFF.

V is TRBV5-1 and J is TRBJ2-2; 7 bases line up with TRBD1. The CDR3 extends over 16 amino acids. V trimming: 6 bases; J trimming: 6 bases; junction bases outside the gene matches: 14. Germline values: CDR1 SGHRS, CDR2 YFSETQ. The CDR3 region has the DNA TGCGCCAGCAATTCAATCGCGACAGGGTATTCCGGGGAGCTGTTTTTT. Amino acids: CASNSIATGYSGELFF.

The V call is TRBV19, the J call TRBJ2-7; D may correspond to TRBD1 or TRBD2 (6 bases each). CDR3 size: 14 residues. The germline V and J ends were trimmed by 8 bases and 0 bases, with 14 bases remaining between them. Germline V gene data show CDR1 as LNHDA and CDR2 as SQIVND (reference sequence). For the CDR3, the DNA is TGTGCCAGTGGACGGGGGCAGGACTCCTACGAGCAGTACTTC. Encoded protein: CASGRGQDSYEQYF.

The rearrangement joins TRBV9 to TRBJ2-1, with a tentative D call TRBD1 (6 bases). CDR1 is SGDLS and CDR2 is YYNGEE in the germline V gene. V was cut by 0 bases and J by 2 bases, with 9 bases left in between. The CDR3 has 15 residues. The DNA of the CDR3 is TGTGCCAGCAGCGTAGGAAGGACAGCCTACAATGAGCAGTTCTTC. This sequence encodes CASSVGRTAYNEQFF. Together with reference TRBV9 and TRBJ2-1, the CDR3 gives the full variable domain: DSGVTQTPKHLITATGQRVTLRCSPRSGDLSVYWYQQSLDQGLQFLIQYYNGEERAKGNILERFSAQQFPDLHSELNLSSLELGDSALYFCASSVGRTAYNEQFFGPGTRLTVL.

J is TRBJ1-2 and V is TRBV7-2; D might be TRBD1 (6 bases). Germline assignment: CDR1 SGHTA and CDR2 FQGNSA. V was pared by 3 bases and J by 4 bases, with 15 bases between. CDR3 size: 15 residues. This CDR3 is CASSLEGTRGYGYTF. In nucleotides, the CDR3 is TGTGCCAGCAGCTTGGAGGGGACCAGGGGCTATGGCTACACCTTC.

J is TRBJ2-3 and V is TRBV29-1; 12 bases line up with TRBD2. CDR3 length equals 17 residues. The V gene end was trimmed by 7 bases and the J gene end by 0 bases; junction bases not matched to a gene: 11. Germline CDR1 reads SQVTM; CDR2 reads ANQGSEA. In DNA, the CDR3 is TGCAGCGCTGTGCTAGCGGGGGGGAAAACTAGCACAGATACGCAGTATTTT. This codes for CSAVLAGGKTSTDTQYF.

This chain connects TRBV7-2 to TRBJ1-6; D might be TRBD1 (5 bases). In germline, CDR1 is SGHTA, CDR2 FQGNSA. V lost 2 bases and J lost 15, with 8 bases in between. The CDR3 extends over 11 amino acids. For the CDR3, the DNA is TGTGCCAGCAGCTTAACGACAGTCCTCCACTTT. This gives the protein CASSLTTVLHF.

The CDR3 region is CASSMANQETQYF. CDR3 bases: TGTGCCAGTAGTATGGCTAACCAAGAGACCCAGTACTTC. The chain combines TRBV19 with TRBJ2-5, with D hard to call. From germline, CDR1 is LNHDA and CDR2 SQIVND (reference sequence). Between the trimmed V and J ends, which lost 3 bases and 0 bases, there was a span of 5 bases. CDR3 length: 13 residues. Variable domain in full (rest from reference TRBV19 and TRBJ2-5): DGGITQSPKYLFRKEGQNVTLSCEQNLNHDAMYWYRQDPGQGLRLIYYSQIVNDFQKGDIAEGYSVSREKKESFPLTVTSAQKNPTAFYLCASSMANQETQYFGPGTRLLVL.

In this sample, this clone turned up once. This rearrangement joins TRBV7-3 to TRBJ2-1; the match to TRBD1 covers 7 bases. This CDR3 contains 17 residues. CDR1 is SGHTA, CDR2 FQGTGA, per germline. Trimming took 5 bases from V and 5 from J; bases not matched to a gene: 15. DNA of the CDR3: TGTGCCAGCAGCCTAAAACCCCCCCGGGACAGCAACAATGAGCAGTTCTTC. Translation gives CASSLKPPRDSNNEQFF.

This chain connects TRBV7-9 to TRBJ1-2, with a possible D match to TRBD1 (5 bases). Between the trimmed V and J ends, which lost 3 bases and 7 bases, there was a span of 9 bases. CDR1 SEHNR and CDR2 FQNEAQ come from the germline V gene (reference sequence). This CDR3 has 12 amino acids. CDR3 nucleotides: TGTGCCAGCAGCTTTCCGGGACCTGGCTACACCTTC. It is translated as CASSFPGPGYTF.